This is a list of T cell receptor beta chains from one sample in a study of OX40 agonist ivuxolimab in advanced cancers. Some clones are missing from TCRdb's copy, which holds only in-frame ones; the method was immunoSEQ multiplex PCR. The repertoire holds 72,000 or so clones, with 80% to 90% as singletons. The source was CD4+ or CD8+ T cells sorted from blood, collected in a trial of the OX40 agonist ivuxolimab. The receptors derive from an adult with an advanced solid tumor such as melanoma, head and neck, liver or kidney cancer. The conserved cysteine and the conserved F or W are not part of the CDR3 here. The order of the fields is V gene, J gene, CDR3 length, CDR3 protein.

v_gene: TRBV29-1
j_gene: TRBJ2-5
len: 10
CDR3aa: SAQESGTSEY

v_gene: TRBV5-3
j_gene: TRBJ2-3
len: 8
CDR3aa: ARPTDTQY

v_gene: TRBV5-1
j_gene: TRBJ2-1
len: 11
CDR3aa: ASSLDLINEQF

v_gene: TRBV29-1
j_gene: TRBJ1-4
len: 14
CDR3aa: SVEMFGGQLNEKLF

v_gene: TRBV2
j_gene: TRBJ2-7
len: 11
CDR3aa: AIKRISSYEQY

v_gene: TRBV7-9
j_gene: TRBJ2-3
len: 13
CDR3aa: ASSLRRLGTDTQY

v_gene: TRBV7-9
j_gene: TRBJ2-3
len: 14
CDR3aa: ASSLAQGFGLDTQY

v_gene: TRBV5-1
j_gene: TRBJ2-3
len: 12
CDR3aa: ASSLPGIGDTQY

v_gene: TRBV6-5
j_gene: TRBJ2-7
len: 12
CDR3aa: ASSYRGETYEQY

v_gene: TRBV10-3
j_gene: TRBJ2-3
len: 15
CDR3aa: AISEGGGGYSTDTQY

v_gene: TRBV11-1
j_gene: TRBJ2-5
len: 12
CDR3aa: ASTKAGGPETQY

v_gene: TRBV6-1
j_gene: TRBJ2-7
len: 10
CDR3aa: AVAAGSYEQY

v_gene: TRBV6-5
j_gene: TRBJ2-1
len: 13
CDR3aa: ASSRAGRGFNEQF

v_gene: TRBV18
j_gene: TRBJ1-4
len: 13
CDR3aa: ASVPRLGGDEKLF

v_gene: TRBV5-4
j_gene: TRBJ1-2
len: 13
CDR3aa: ASSRLGTADYGYT

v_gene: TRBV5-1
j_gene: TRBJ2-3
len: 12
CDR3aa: ASSPTSGADTQY